This TCR beta chain was captured by sequencing in a study of T cell responses to AZD1222 COVID-19 vaccine. Study as a whole: Pooled samples include second doses given at about 4 or 12 weeks.

J was trimmed by 7 bases and V by 5 bases; bases with no gene match: 10. Germline CDR1 SEHNR, CDR2 FQNEAQ (reference sequence). The CDR3 contains 15 residues. Sequenced by immunoSEQ multiplex PCR; TCRdb stores in-frame clones only, minus some. The sample includes over 110,000 clones, approximately 94% seen only once; the top ten take about 5%. Regarding the study as a whole: Only 5 to 7 AZD1222 recipients tested seropositive at baseline. Clonal diversity may have been underestimated in mostly white British donors.

For this clone: Its antigen is still unknown.

The sample here was peripheral blood, taken on day 0 of AZD1222 vaccination. The sequence was obtained from an adult in good health. The gene calls are TRBV7-9 and TRBJ1-2, with 10 bases that match TRBD1. The CDR3 spells CASSTPGQGNFGYTF. The CDR3 nucleotides are TGTGCCAGCAGCACCCCGGGACAGGGGAATTTTGGCTACACCTTC.